A selection of T cell receptor beta chains follows, all from one sample in a study of T cells in Graves' hyperthyroidism and ophthalmopathy. TCRdb called the multiplex PCR reads again in MiXCR, with one record for every CDR3 protein. Altogether under 400,000 distinct CDR3 sequences are present, roughly 17% being singletons, with the ten largest covering approximately 31%. Sequenced: blood. All receptors derive from a man under 40 with Graves' hyperthyroidism. CDR3s include the opening cysteine and the closing phenylalanine or tryptophan. The D gene is left open where the match is weak. Size is stated for part of the rows, as once, few or many counts, or as a class when the clone is expanded.

J	size	D	V	DNA	CDR3
TRBJ2-7	many	TRBD1	TRBV4-1	TGCGCCAGCAGCCTAATACAGGGGAGCGAGCAGTACTTC	CASSLIQGSEQYF
TRBJ2-5	many	TRBD2	TRBV28	TGTGCCAGCAGTTTATCGGGACTAGGGAAAGAGACCCAGTACTTC	CASSLSGLGKETQYF
TRBJ2-1	-	-	TRBV29-1	TGCAGCCTTGGGCATTCGGGGACCCCCCGGGGTGAGCAGTTCTTC	CSLGHSGTPRGEQFF
TRBJ1-1	few	-	TRBV20-1	TGCAGTGTTCTAGACAGGACTGAAGCTTTCTTT	CSVLDRTEAFF
TRBJ2-3	-	TRBD2	TRBV28	TGTGCCAGCAGTTTCGGTACTAGCGGGAGTACTGCAGATACGCAGTATTTT	CASSFGTSGSTADTQYF
TRBJ1-2	-	-	TRBV20-1	TGCAGTGCTAGAACGTCCCGGGGGGCCGTCTATGATGGCTACACCTTC	CSARTSRGAVYDGYTF
TRBJ2-7	-	-	TRBV3-1	TGTGCCAGCAGTCTAAACCAGGGGCCCGCCTACGAGCAGTACTTC	CASSLNQGPAYEQYF
TRBJ1-1	-	TRBD1	TRBV29-1	TGCAGCGCAAATCCGAGGGGGGACAGGGGGAGGACTGAAGCTTTCTTT	CSANPRGDRGRTEAFF
TRBJ2-7	many	-	TRBV2	TGTGCCAGCAGTGCCGGGTCCCTTACCTACGAGCAGTACTTC	CASSAGSLTYEQYF
TRBJ1-2	many	TRBD1	TRBV28	TGTGCCAGCGGCGACAGGGCACACTATGGCTACACCTTC	CASGDRAHYGYTF
TRBJ2-7	-	TRBD1	TRBV30	TGTGCCTGGACGTCGCAGGGGGTCTACGAGCGGTACTTC	CAWTSQGVYERYF
TRBJ2-5	many	-	TRBV7-9	TGTGCCAGCAGCTCGGATGGGCTGGAGGAGACCCAGTACTTC	CASSSDGLEETQYF